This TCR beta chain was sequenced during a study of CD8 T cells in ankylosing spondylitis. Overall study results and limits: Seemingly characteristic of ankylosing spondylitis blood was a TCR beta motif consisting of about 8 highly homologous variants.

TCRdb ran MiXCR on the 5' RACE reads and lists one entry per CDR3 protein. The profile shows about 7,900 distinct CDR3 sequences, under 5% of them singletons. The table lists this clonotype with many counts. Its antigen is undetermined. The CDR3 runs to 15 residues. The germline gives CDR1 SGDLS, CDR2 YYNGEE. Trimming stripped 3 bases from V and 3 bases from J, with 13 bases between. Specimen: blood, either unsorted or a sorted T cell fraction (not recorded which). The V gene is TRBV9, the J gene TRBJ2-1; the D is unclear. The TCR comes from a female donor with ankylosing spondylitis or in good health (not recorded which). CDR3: CASSARSGDYNEQFF. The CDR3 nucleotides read TGTGCCAGCAGCGCTCGATCTGGGGACTACAATGAGCAGTTCTTC.